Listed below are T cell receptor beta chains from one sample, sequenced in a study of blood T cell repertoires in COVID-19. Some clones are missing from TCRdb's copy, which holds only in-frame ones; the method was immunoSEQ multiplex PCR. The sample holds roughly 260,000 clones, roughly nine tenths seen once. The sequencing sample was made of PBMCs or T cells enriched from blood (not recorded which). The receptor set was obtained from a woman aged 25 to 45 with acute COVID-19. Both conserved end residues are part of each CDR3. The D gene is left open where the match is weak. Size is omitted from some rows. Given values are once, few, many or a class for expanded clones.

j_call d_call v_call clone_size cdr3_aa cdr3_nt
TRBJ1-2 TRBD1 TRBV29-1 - CSVDSRTGNYGYTF TGCAGCGTGGACAGCCGGACAGGGAACTATGGCTACACCTTC
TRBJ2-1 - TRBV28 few CASSFLEPHNEQFF TGTGCCAGCAGTTTTTTAGAACCACACAATGAGCAGTTCTTC
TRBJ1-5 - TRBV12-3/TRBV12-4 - CASSRQDQPQHF TGTGCCAGCAGTCGACAGGATCAGCCCCAGCATTTT
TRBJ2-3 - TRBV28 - CASSLTTVRTDTQYF TGTGCCAGCAGTCTGACGACAGTGCGCACAGATACGCAGTATTTT
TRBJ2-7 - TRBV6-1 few CASSERQTYEQYF TGTGCCAGCAGTGAGAGACAGACCTACGAGCAGTACTTC
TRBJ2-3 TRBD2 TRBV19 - CANSGLAVTDTQYF TGTGCCAACTCGGGACTAGCGGTCACAGATACGCAGTATTTT
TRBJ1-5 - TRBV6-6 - CASSRSPGSINQPQHF TGTGCCAGCAGCCGATCTCCGGGATCGATCAATCAGCCCCAGCATTTT
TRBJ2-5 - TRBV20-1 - CSAVTRETQYF TGCAGTGCCGTGACTCGGGAGACCCAGTACTTC
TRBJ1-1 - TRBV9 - CASSRRETEAFF TGTGCCAGCAGTCGCCGAGAGACTGAAGCTTTCTTT
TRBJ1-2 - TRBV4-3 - CASSPERLVTGYTF TGCGCCAGCAGCCCCGAGCGGCTGGTCACTGGCTACACCTTC
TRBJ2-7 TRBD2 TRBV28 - CASTRSGSAFEQYF TGTGCCAGCACTCGTAGCGGGAGCGCCTTTGAGCAGTACTTC
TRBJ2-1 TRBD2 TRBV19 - CASIGLRGTSGMGEQFF TGTGCCAGTATAGGCCTGCGAGGGACTAGCGGGATGGGTGAGCAGTTCTTC
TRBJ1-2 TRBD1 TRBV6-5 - CASWTGRGGYTF TGTGCCAGTTGGACAGGGAGAGGTGGCTACACCTTC
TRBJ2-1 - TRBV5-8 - CASSTLEAYNEQFF TGTGCCAGCAGCACCTTAGAAGCCTACAATGAGCAGTTCTTC
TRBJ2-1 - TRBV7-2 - CASSLVLSSAFF TGTGCCAGCAGCTTAGTATTGTCTAGTGCCTTCTTC
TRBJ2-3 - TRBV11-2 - CASSLRVAHSTDTQYF TGTGCCAGCAGCCTCAGGGTGGCGCATAGCACAGATACGCAGTATTTT
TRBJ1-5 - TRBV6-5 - CASSYRGISNQPQHF TGTGCCAGCAGTTACAGAGGAATTAGCAATCAGCCCCAGCATTTT
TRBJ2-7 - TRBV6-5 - CASRTGYEQYF TGTGCCAGTAGAACAGGTTACGAGCAGTACTTC
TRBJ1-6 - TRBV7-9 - CASSAPQGGNSPLHF TGTGCCAGCAGCGCCCCGCAGGGTGGGAATTCACCCCTCCACTTT
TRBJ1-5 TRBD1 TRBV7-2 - CASSLRDSYQPQHF TGTGCCAGCAGCTTACGGGACAGTTATCAGCCCCAGCATTTT
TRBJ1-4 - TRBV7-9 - CASSLVGPGNEKLFF TGTGCCAGCAGTTTAGTTGGTCCGGGGAATGAAAAACTGTTTTTT
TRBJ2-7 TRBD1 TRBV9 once CASSGQGASSEQYF TGTGCCAGCAGCGGACAGGGGGCGTCTTCCGAGCAGTACTTC
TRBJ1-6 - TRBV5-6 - CASSLPSSYNSPLHF TGTGCCAGCAGCTTGCCGAGCTCCTATAATTCACCCCTCCACTTT
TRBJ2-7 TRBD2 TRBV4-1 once CASSQDGRGEQYF TGCGCCAGCAGCCAAGATGGGAGGGGCGAGCAGTACTTC
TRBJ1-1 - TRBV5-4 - CASSRGAGLNTEAFF TGTGCCAGCAGCCGGGGAGCGGGGCTGAACACTGAAGCTTTCTTT
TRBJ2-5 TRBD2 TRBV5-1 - CASSFLAGGPRGETQYF TGCGCCAGCAGCTTCTTGGCGGGGGGGCCGAGGGGAGAGACCCAGTACTTC
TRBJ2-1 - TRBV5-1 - CASSLARGDDEQFF TGCGCCAGCAGCTTGGCCAGGGGGGACGATGAGCAGTTCTTC
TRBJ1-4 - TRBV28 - CASSFSGANEKLFF TGTGCCAGCAGTTTCTCGGGGGCTAATGAAAAACTGTTTTTT
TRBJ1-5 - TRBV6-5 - CASSLIGEHQPQHF TGTGCCAGCAGCCTTATAGGGGAACATCAGCCCCAGCATTTT
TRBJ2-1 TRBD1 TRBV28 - CASIQPGQGSYNEQFF TGTGCCAGCATCCAGCCGGGACAGGGATCCTACAATGAGCAGTTCTTC
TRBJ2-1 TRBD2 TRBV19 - CASSKGGIQIRSSYNEQFF TGTGCCAGTAGTAAGGGAGGGATTCAAATTCGGAGCTCCTACAATGAGCAGTTCTTC
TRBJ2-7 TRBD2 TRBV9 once CASSSSGYSYEQYF TGTGCCAGCAGCTCTAGCGGATACTCCTACGAGCAGTACTTC
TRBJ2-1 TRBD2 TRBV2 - CASRAGTSGSDEQFF TGTGCCAGCAGGGCCGGGACTAGCGGGAGTGATGAGCAGTTCTTC
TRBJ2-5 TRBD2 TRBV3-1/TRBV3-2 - CASSQDLIVGLAGQETQYF TGTGCCAGCAGCCAAGATTTGATTGTAGGACTAGCGGGCCAAGAGACCCAGTACTTC
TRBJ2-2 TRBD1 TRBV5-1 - CASRVRGQDTGELFF TGCGCCAGCAGGGTCAGGGGGCAGGACACCGGGGAGCTGTTTTTT
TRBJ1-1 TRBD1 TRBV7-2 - CASSLGAGGWAFF TGTGCCAGCAGCTTAGGTGCAGGGGGCTGGGCTTTCTTT
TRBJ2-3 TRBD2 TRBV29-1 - CSVGGSGTNTDTQYF TGCAGCGTTGGTGGTAGCGGGACCAACACAGATACGCAGTATTTT
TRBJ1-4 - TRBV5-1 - CASSWTVNEKLFF TGCGCCAGCAGTTGGACAGTTAATGAAAAACTGTTTTTT
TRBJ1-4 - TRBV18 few CASSPASTNEKLFF TGTGCCAGCTCACCGGCCTCAACTAATGAAAAACTGTTTTTT
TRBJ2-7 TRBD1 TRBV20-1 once CSASRLRQGSSYEQYF TGCAGTGCTAGTAGGCTAAGACAGGGCAGCTCCTACGAGCAGTACTTC
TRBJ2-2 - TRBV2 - CASSEAGREGVGELFF TGTGCCAGCAGTGAAGCGGGAAGGGAGGGGGTCGGGGAGCTGTTTTTT
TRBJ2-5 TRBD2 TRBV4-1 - CASSLGLAWETQYF TGCGCCAGCAGCCTCGGACTAGCTTGGGAGACCCAGTACTTC
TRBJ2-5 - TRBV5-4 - CASSFGQKETQYF TGTGCCAGCAGCTTTGGGCAGAAAGAGACCCAGTACTTC
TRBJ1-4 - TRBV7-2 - CASSPFVTPTNEKLFF TGTGCCAGCAGCCCCTTCGTGACACCAACTAATGAAAAACTGTTTTTT
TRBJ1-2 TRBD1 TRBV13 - CASSRSDRELGYTF TGTGCCAGCAGCAGATCGGACAGGGAGCTTGGCTACACCTTC
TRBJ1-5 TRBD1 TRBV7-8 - CASSPDRVGYQPQHF TGTGCCAGCAGCCCGGACAGGGTTGGGTATCAGCCCCAGCATTTT
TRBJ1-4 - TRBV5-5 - CASSLGGPEGEKLFF TGTGCCAGCAGCTTGGGCGGCCCGGAGGGTGAAAAACTGTTTTTT
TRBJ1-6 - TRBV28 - CASSLETGSPLHF TGTGCCAGCAGTTTAGAGACGGGGTCACCCCTCCACTTT
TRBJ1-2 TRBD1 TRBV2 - CASRGDSLQGYTF TGTGCCAGCAGAGGGGACAGCCTTCAGGGCTACACCTTC
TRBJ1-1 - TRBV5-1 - CASSFNTGLGTEAFF TGCGCCAGCAGCTTTAACACAGGGTTAGGCACTGAAGCTTTCTTT
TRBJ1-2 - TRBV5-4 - CASSPGVAVGDYGYTF TGTGCCAGCAGCCCGGGGGTGGCGGTTGGGGACTATGGCTACACCTTC
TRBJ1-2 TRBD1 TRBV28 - CASRRQGKGGYTF TGTGCCAGCAGACGACAGGGGAAGGGTGGCTACACCTTC
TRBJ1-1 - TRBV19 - CASSTLGMGSPSKQNTEAFF TGTGCCAGTAGTACACTCGGGATGGGAAGCCCATCCAAACAGAACACTGAAGCTTTCTTT
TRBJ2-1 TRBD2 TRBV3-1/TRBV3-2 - CASSGRDYSNEQFF TGTGCCAGCAGCGGACGGGACTACTCCAATGAGCAGTTCTTC
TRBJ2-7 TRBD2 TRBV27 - CASSLSDGGAPYEQYF TGTGCCAGCAGTTTATCAGACGGGGGGGCCCCCTACGAGCAGTACTTC
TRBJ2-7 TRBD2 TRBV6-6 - CASSSVQGLAGGLGYEQYF TGTGCCAGCAGCTCCGTGCAGGGACTAGCGGGGGGTTTGGGCTACGAGCAGTACTTC
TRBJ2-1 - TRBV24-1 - CATRSGMSYNEQFF TGTGCCACCAGGTCAGGGATGTCCTACAATGAGCAGTTCTTC